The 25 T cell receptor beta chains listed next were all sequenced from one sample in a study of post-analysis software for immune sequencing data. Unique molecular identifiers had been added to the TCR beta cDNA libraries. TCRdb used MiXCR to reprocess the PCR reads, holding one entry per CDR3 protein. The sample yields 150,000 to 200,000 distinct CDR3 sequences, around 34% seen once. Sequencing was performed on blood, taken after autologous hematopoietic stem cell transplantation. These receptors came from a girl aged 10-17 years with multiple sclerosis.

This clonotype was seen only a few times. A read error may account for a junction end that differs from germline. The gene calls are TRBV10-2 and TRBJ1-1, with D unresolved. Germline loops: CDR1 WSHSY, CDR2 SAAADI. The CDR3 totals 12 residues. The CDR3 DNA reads TGCGCCAGCACTGAGGGAGGGACTGAAGCTTTCTTT. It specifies CASTEGGTEAFF.

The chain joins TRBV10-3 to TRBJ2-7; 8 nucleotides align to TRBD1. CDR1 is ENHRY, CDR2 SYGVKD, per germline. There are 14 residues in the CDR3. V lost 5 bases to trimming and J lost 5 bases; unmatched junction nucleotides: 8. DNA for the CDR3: TGTGCCATCAGTCCCGGACAGGGAACAAACGAGCAGTACTTC. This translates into CAISPGQGTNEQYF.

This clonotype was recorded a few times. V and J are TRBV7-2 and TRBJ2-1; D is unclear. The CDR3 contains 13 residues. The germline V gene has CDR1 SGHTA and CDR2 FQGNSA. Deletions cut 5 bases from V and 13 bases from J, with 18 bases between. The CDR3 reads CASSPRTSSEQFF. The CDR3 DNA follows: TGTGCCAGCAGCCCAAGGACCAGCTCGGAACAGTTCTTC.

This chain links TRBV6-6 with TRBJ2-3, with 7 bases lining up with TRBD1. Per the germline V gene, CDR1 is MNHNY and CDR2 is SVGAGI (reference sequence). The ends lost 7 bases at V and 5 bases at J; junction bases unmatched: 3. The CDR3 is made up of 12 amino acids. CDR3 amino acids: CASNPGGDTQYF. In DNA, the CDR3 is TGTGCCAGCAATCCAGGGGGAGATACGCAGTATTTT.

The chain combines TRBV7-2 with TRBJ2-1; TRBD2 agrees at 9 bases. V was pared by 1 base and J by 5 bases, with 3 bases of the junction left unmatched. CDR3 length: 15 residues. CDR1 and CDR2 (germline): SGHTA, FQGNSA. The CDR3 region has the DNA TGTGCCAGCAGCTTAGTGCTAGCGGGACACAATGAGCAGTTCTTC. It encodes CASSLVLAGHNEQFF. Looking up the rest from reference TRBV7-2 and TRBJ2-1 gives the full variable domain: GAGVSQSPSNKVTEKGKDVELRCDPISGHTALYWYRQSLGQGLEFLIYFQGNSAPDKSGLPSDRFSAERTGGSVSTLTIQRTQQEDSAVYLCASSLVLAGHNEQFFGPGTRLTVL.

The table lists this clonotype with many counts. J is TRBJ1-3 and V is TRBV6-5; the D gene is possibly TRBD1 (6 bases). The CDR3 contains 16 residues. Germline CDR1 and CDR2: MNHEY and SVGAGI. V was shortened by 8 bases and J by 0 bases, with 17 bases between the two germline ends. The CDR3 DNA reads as TGTGCCAGCGGATGGGGACACCCTTTCTCTGGAAACACCATATATTTT. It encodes CASGWGHPFSGNTIYF.

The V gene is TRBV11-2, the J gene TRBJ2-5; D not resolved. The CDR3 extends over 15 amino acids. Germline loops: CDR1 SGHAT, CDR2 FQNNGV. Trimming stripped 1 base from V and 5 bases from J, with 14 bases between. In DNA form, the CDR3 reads TGTGCCAGCAGCTTAGCGGGTCGGGCTCAGGAGACCCAGTACTTC. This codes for CASSLAGRAQETQYF.

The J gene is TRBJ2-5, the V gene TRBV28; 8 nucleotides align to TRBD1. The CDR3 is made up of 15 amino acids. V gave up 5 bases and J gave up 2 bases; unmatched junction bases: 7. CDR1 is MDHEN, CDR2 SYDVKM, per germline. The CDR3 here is CASSMSDRAQETQYF. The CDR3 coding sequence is TGTGCCAGCAGTATGTCGGACAGGGCACAAGAGACCCAGTACTTC.

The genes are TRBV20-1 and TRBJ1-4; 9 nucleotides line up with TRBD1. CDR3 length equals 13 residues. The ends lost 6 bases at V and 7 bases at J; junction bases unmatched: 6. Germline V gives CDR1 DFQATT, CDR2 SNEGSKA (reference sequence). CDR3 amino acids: CSARGQGVEKLFF. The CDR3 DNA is TGCAGTGCCCGGGGACAGGGTGTTGAAAAACTGTTTTTT.

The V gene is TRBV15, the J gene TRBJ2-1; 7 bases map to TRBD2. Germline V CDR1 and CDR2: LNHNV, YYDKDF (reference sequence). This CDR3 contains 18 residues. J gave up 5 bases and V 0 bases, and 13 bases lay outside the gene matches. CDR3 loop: CATSRDILTGTTNNEQFF. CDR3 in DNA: TGTGCCACCAGCAGAGATATCCTAACCGGGACTACAAACAATGAGCAGTTCTTC.

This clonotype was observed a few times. The CDR3 region is CSAMPSGPYVGELFF. CDR3 DNA sequence: TGCAGTGCTATGCCTAGCGGGCCGTACGTTGGGGAGCTGTTTTTT. The chain uses TRBV20-1 and TRBJ2-2; 8 bases agree with TRBD2. The CDR3 consists of 15 residues. With V trimmed by 4 bases and J by 8 bases, 12 bases remained unmatched. The germline V gene has CDR1 DFQATT and CDR2 SNEGSKA (reference sequence).

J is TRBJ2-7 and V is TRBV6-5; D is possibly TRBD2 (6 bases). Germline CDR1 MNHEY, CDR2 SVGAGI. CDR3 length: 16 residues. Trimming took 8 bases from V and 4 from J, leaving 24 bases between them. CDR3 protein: CASGPLPTGAWYEQYF. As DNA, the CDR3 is TGTGCCAGCGGACCCCTTCCGACGGGAGCGTGGTACGAGCAGTACTTC.

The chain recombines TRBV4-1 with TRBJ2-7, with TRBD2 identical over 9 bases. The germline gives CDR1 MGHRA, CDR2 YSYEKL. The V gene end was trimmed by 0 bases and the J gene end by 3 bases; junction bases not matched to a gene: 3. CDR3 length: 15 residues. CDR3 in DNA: TGCGCCAGCAGCCAAGATGCTAGCGGGATCTACGAGCAGTACTTC. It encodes CASSQDASGIYEQYF.

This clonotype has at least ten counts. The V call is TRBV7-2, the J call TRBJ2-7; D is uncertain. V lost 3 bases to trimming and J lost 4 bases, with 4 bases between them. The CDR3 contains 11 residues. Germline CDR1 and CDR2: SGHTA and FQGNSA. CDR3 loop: CASSFKYEQYF. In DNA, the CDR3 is TGTGCCAGCAGCTTTAAGTACGAGCAGTACTTC.

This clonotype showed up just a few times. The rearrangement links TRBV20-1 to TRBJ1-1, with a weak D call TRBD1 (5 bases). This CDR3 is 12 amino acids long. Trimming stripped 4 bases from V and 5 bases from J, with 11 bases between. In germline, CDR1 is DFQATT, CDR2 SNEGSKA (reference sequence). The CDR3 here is CSAMLGGTEAFF. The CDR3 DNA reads TGCAGTGCTATGTTGGGGGGTACTGAAGCTTTCTTT.

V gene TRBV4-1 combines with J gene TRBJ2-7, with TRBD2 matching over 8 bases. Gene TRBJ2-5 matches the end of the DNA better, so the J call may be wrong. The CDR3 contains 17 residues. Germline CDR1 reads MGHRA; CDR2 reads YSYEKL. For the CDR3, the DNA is TGCGCCAGCAGCCATCCCGGGAGGGGTCGGACGGGAGAGACCCAGTACTTC. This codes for CASSHPGRGRTGETQYF.

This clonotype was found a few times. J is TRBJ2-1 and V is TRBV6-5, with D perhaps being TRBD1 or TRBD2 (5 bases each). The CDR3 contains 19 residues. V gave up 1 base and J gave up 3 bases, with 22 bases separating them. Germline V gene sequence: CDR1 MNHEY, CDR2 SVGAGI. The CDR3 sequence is CASSYFGTQFRGSYNEQFF. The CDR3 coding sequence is TGTGCCAGCAGTTACTTCGGGACCCAGTTTCGGGGTAGCTACAATGAGCAGTTCTTC.

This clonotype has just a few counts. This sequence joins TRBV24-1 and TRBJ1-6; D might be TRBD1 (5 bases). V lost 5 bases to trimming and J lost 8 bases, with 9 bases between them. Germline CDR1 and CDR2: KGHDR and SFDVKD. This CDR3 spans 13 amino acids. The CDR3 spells CATSAGRDSPLHF. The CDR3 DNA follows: TGTGCCACCAGTGCGGGCAGGGATTCACCCCTCCACTTT.

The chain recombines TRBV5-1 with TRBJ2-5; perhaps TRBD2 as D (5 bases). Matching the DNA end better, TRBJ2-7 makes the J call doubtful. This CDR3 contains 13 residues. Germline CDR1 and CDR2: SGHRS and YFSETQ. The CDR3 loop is CASSHGLQYEQYF. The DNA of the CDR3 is TGCGCCAGCAGCCACGGACTCCAGTACGAGCAGTACTTC.

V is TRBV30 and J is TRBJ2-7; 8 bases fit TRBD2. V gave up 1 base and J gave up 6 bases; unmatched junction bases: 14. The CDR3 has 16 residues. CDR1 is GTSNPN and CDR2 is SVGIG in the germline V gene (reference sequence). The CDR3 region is CAWSAGWASGFREQYF. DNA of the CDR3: TGTGCCTGGAGTGCAGGGTGGGCTAGCGGGTTCCGCGAGCAGTACTTC.

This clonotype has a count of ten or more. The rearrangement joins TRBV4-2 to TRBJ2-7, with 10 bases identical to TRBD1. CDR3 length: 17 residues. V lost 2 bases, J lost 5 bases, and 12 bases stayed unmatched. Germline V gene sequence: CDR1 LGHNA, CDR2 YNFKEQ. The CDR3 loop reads CASSQWGWGQGSHEQYF. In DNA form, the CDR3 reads TGTGCCAGCAGCCAATGGGGTTGGGGACAGGGGTCCCACGAGCAGTACTTC.

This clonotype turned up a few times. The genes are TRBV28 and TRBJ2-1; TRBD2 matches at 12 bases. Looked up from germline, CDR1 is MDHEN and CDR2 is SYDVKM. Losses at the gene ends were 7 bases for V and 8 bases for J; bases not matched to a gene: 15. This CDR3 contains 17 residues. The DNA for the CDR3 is TGTGCCAGCACCCGGCTGTGGCCTAGCGGGAGGGAAGATGAGCAGTTCTTC. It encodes CASTRLWPSGREDEQFF. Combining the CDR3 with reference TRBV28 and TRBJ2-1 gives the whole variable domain DVKVTQSSRYLVKRTGEKVFLECVQDMDHENMFWYRQDPGLGLRLIYFSYDVKMKEKGDIPEGYSVSREKKERFSLILESASTNQTSMYLCASTRLWPSGREDEQFFGPGTRLTVL.

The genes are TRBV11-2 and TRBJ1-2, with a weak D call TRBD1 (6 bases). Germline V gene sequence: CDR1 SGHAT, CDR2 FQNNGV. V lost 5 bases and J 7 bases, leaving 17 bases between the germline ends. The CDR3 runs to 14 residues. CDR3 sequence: CASSQRAGDGGYTF. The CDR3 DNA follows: TGTGCCAGCAGCCAGCGGGCAGGGGATGGTGGCTACACCTTC.

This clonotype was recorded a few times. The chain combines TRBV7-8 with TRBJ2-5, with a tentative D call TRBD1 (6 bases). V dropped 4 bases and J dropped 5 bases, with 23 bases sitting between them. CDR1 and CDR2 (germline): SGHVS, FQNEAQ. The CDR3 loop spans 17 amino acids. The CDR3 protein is CASSSDRTARGQETQYF. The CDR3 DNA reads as TGTGCCAGCAGCTCAGACCGGACAGCTCGGGGTCAGGAGACCCAGTACTTC.

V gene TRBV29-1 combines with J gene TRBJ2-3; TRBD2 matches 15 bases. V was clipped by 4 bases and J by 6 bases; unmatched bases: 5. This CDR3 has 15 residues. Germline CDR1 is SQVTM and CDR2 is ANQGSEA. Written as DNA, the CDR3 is TGCAGCGTTGTCCGGACTAGCGGGAGGGCTGATACGCAGTATTTT. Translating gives CSVVRTSGRADTQYF.